What follows is one T cell receptor (beta chain) and its context. A clone one base away is much larger, so this may be a read error. The CDR3 runs to 14 residues. Looked up from germline, CDR1 is MDHEN and CDR2 is SYDVKM. The source of the sample is a study of molecular identifiers for immune sequencing clone quantification. At the level of the study: Naive CD8 cell RNA, from 20,000 or 100,000 cells, was split five ways in replicates, with four sequenced.

As previously described, bulk TCR libraries were made using listed TCR primers. TCRdb reanalysed the PCR reads using MiXCR and keeps one entry per CDR3 protein. The table has about 510,000 distinct CDR3 sequences, about 26% seen once. Sample: naive CD8+ T cells from blood, with Jurkat cell RNA spiked in. Documented subset: FACS-sorted CD8+CD4-CCR7+CD45RA+ naive T cells. The TCR was taken from a human donor in good health. Some libraries in this study had Jurkat cell RNA spiked in. The V and J genes are TRBV28 and TRBJ1-1; D is unresolved. CDR3 protein: CASGLYDLGTEAFF. In DNA, the CDR3 is TGTGCCAGCGGTTTATATGACCTGGGGACTGAAGCTTTCTTT.